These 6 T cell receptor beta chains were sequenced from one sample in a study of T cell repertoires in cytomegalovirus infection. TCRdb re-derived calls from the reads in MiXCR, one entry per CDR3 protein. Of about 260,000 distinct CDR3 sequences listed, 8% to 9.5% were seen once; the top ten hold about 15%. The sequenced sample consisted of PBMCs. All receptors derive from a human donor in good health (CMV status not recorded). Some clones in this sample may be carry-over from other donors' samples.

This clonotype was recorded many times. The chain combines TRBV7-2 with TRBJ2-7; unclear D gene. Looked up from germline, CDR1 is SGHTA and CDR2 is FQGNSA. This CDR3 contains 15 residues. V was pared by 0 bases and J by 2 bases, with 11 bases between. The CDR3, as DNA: TGTGCCAGCAGCTTAGCACCGGGTCCTCCCTACGAGCAGTACTTC. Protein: CASSLAPGPPYEQYF.

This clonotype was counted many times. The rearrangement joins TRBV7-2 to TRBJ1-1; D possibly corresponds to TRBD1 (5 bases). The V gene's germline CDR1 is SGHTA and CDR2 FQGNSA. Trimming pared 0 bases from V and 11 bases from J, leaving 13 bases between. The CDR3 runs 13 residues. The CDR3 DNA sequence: TGTGCCAGCAGCTTAGCGCAGACAGTTTATGCTTTCTTT. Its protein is CASSLAQTVYAFF.

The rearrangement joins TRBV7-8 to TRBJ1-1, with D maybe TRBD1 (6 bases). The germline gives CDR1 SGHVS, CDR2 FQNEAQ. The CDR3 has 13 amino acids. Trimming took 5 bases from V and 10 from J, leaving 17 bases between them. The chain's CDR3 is CASSPPEGESAFF. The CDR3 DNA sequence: TGTGCCAGCAGCCCCCCGGAGGGGGAATCAGCTTTCTTT.

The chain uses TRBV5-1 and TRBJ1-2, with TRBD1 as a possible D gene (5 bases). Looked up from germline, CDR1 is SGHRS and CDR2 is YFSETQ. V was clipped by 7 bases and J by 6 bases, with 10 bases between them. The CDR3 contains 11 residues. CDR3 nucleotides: TGCGCCAGCGGGGAGGGGAATGGCTACACCTTC. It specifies CASGEGNGYTF.

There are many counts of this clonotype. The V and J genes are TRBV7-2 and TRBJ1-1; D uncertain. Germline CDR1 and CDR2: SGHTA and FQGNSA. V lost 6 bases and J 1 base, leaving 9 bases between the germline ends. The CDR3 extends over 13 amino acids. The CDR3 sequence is CASRTQRNTEAFF. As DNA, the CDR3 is TGTGCCAGCAGAACACAGAGGAACACTGAAGCTTTCTTT.

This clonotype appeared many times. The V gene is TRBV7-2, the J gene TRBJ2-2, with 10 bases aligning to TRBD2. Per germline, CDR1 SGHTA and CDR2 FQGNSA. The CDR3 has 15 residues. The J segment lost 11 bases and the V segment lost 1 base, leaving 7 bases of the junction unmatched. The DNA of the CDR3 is TGTGCCAGCAGCTTAGATAGCGGGGGGCTATTCGAGCTGTTTTTT. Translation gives CASSLDSGGLFELFF.